This passage covers 9 T cell receptor beta chains from one sample sequenced in a study of T cell changes during pregnancy in multiple sclerosis (dated by TCRdb to about 2019). Receptors were amplified or captured by the immunoSEQ multiplex PCR assay. This is the immuneACCESS table as TCRdb keeps it, with only in-frame sequences that have V and J called. A part of the clones is gone; compared with another copy, unresolved V genes explain less than half, and the rest is unexplained. The sample table records about 22,000 clones; 85% to 95% of these occur just once. The biggest ten clones account for over 6% of the sample. The sequences come from CD8+ T cells from peripheral blood mononuclear cells, collected in the third trimester of pregnancy. These receptors were collected from a female donor with multiple sclerosis, enrolled in a pregnancy study.

The V and J genes are TRBV5-1 and TRBJ2-5; 11 bases are a match to TRBD1. This CDR3 is built from 15 residues. V trimming: 2 bases; J trimming: 5 bases; junction bases outside the gene matches: 5. Germline CDR1 reads SGHRS; CDR2 reads YFSETQ. CDR3: CASSLRTGGFETQYF. CDR3 DNA: TGCGCCAGCAGCTTAAGGACAGGGGGCTTCGAGACCCAGTACTTC.

The V call is TRBV27, the J call TRBJ1-4; unclear D gene. The CDR3 consists of 15 residues. V lost 3 bases and J 7 bases, leaving 15 bases between the germline ends. Germline loops: CDR1 MNHEY, CDR2 SMNVEV (reference sequence). The CDR3 nucleotides are TGTGCCAGCAGTTTGGGTCCACAAGGGAGTGAAAAACTGTTTTTT. It specifies CASSLGPQGSEKLFF.

The chain joins TRBV9 to TRBJ1-2; the D gene is possibly TRBD1 (5 bases). This CDR3 is 14 amino acids long. Germline assignment: CDR1 SGDLS and CDR2 YYNGEE. Deletions cut 4 bases from V and 4 bases from J, with 14 bases between. CDR3 in DNA: TGTGCCAGCAGCTCGGGGGAACCCGGCTATGGCTACACCTTC. Translated, it gives CASSSGEPGYGYTF.

The chain has TRBV19 and TRBJ1-1; 10 bases fit TRBD1. The germline gives CDR1 LNHDA, CDR2 SQIVND (reference sequence). This CDR3 contains 15 residues. V was clipped by 5 bases and J by 0 bases; unmatched bases: 3. The DNA of the CDR3 is TGTGCCAGTAGTGCGGGACAGGGGATGAACACTGAAGCTTTCTTT. This sequence encodes CASSAGQGMNTEAFF.

The chain links TRBV13 to TRBJ2-7; D remains ambiguous. The CDR3 totals 13 residues. Trimming shortened V by 2 bases and J by 0 bases, and 5 bases separated the two germline ends. Looked up from germline, CDR1 is PRHDT and CDR2 is FYEKMQ (reference sequence). CDR3 nucleotides: TGTGCCAGCAGCTTATTTAGCTCCTACGAGCAGTACTTC. Its protein is CASSLFSSYEQYF.

This chain connects TRBV25-1 to TRBJ2-2; D perhaps matches TRBD2 (6 bases). Germline values: CDR1 MGHDK, CDR2 SYGVNS. V dropped 1 base and J dropped 8 bases, with 23 bases sitting between them. CDR3 length: 18 residues. CDR3 nucleotides: TGTGCCAGCAGTGAATCCGCATACGAGGGCCTCGGGGGAGGGGAGCTGTTTTTT. This sequence encodes CASSESAYEGLGGGELFF.

The V gene is TRBV7-6, the J gene TRBJ2-1, with TRBD2 identical over 7 bases. The germline V gene has CDR1 SGHVS and CDR2 FNYEAQ. CDR3 size: 14 residues. Trimming took 2 bases from V and 10 from J; bases not matched to a gene: 8. The CDR3 nucleotides read TGTGCCAGCAGCTTACTAAAAGAACTAGCGGAGCAGTTCTTC. Translating it yields CASSLLKELAEQFF.

The chain links TRBV13 to TRBJ2-7, with TRBD1 identical over 7 bases. V shed 2 bases, J shed 2 bases, and the junction held 6 bases outside the gene matches. This CDR3 is 15 amino acids long. Germline loops: CDR1 PRHDT, CDR2 FYEKMQ (reference sequence). CDR3 in DNA: TGTGCCAGCAGCTTAATGGCAGGGGGTCCCTACGAGCAGTACTTC. This translates into CASSLMAGGPYEQYF.

This chain joins TRBV28 and TRBJ2-5, with D perhaps TRBD1 (6 bases). The CDR3 extends over 19 amino acids. V shed 2 bases and J shed 4 bases, with 26 bases lying between them. In germline, CDR1 is MDHEN, CDR2 SYDVKM. The CDR3, as DNA: TGTGCCAGCAGTTTAGGTTCCCCATTCGGGACACCGATAGGAGAGACCCAGTACTTC. Translated, it gives CASSLGSPFGTPIGETQYF. Drawing the rest from reference TRBV28 and TRBJ2-5, the complete variable domain is DVKVTQSSRYLVKRTGEKVFLECVQDMDHENMFWYRQDPGLGLRLIYFSYDVKMKEKGDIPEGYSVSREKKERFSLILESASTNQTSMYLCASSLGSPFGTPIGETQYFGPGTRLLVL.